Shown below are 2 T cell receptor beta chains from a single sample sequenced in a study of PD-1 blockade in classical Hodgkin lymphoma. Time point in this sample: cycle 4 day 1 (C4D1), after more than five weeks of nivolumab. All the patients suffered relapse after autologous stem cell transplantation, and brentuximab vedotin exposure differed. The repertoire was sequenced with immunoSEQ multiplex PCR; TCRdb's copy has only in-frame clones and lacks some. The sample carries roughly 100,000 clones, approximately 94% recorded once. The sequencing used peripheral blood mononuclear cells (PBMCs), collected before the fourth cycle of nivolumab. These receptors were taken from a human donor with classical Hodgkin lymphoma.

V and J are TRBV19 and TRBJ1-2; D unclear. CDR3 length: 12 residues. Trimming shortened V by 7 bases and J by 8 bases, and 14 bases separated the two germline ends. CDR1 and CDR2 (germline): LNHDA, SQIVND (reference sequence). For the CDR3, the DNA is TGTGCCAGTAATCAGGTTTCGTACGGCTACACCTTC. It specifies CASNQVSYGYTF. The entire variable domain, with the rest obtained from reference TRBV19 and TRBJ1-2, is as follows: DGGITQSPKYLFRKEGQNVTLSCEQNLNHDAMYWYRQDPGQGLRLIYYSQIVNDFQKGDIAEGYSVSREKKESFPLTVTSAQKNPTAFYLCASNQVSYGYTFGSGTRLTVV.

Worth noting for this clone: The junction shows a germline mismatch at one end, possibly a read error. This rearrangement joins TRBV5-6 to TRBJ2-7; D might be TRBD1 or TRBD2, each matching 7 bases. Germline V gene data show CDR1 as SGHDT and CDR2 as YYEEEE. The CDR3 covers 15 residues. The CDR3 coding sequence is TGTGCCAGCAGCGGCCACAGGGGCGTCGGCCGGGGGGTGGCTTTC. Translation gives CASSGHRGVGRGVAF.